Each of the 14 T cell receptor beta chains below was sequenced from the same sample in a study of blood T cells in healthy people across ages. Primers used in a second PCR of about 7 to 12 cycles were a sample-barcoded 5' primer and a J-beta primer mix. Via MiXCR, TCRdb re-called the 5' RACE reads, giving one row per CDR3 protein. The sample yields about 800,000 distinct CDR3 sequences, roughly 64% seen once. The sequenced sample was blood. These receptors originate from a young man in good health.

This clonotype has ten or more counts. This chain connects TRBV2 to TRBJ2-7; 7 bases match TRBD1. V trimming: 6 bases; J trimming: 6 bases; junction bases outside the gene matches: 5. The CDR3 is 12 amino acids. Germline V lookup: CDR1 SNHLY, CDR2 FYNNEI. The CDR3 protein is CASSPGQTEQYF. CDR3 bases: TGTGCCAGCAGCCCGGGACAGACCGAGCAGTACTTC.

Only one count was recorded for this clonotype. The V call is TRBV6-1, the J call TRBJ1-5; 7 bases map to TRBD1. Trimming cost V 4 bases and J 5 bases; bases outside gene matches: 5. There are 14 residues in the CDR3. CDR1 is MNHNS, CDR2 SASEGT, per germline. In DNA, the CDR3 is TGTGCCAGCAGTGCAACACAGGGGTATCAGCCCCAGCATTTT. Translation: CASSATQGYQPQHF.

The chain recombines TRBV7-9 with TRBJ1-6; 8 nucleotides align to TRBD1. Germline V gives CDR1 SEHNR, CDR2 FQNEAQ (reference sequence). Trimming removed 7 bases from V and 4 bases from J; junction bases left unmatched: 6. This CDR3 has 15 residues. CDR3 coding DNA: TGTGCCAGCACCCTGACAGGGGCATATAATTCACCCCTCCACTTT. Encoded protein: CASTLTGAYNSPLHF.

The chain combines TRBV9 with TRBJ2-3; no clear D gene. The germline V gene has CDR1 SGDLS and CDR2 YYNGEE. The CDR3 is 15 residues long. V lost 4 bases, J lost 2 bases, and 14 bases lay in between. In DNA form, the CDR3 reads TGTGCCAGCAGCTCAGGATTGGCCCACACAGATACGCAGTATTTT. Its protein product is CASSSGLAHTDTQYF.

This rearrangement joins TRBV20-1 to TRBJ2-5, with a tentative D call TRBD1 (5 bases). CDR1 and CDR2 from the germline V gene are DFQATT and SNEGSKA (reference sequence). The CDR3 has 16 amino acids. V gave up 6 bases and J gave up 3 bases, with 23 bases separating them. The CDR3 reads CSAKRILRQPEETQYF. The DNA for the CDR3 is TGCAGTGCCAAAAGGATTTTGAGACAGCCTGAAGAGACCCAGTACTTC.

The chain carries TRBV7-2 and TRBJ2-1; D possibly corresponds to TRBD1 (5 bases). Trimming removed 4 bases from V and 8 bases from J, with 12 bases in between. The CDR3 is 13 amino acids. Germline V gives CDR1 SGHTA, CDR2 FQGNSA. CDR3 protein: CASSSPIRDEQFF. The CDR3 bases are TGTGCCAGCAGCTCCCCGATCAGGGATGAGCAGTTCTTC.

There are a few counts of this clonotype. This chain uses TRBV20-1 with TRBJ2-7, with a weak D call TRBD1 (7 bases). Germline CDR1 is DFQATT and CDR2 is SNEGSKA (reference sequence). V was clipped by 6 bases and J by 2 bases, with 20 bases between them. This CDR3 is 15 amino acids long. The CDR3 loop reads CSAGGGQVQAYEQYF. The CDR3 DNA is TGCAGTGCGGGGGGTGGACAGGTCCAAGCCTACGAGCAGTACTTC.

CDR3 residues: CSADVGSYNEQFF. For the CDR3, the DNA is TGCAGTGCCGACGTGGGCTCCTACAATGAGCAGTTCTTC. The chain couples TRBV20-1 to TRBJ2-1; no clear D gene. Germline values: CDR1 DFQATT, CDR2 SNEGSKA (reference sequence). The V end lost 6 bases, the J end lost 0 bases, and 9 bases lay between the germline ends. The CDR3 runs 13 residues.

The chain combines TRBV10-3 with TRBJ1-2, with TRBD1 matching 9 bases. Germline-derived CDR1 and CDR2 are ENHRY and SYGVKD. This CDR3 has 15 residues. The junction had 13 bases not matched to a gene; V was cut back by 8 bases and J by 6 bases. The CDR3 DNA reads as TGTGCCATCTCCTCCGGGACAGGGAATGTCCATGGCTACACCTTC. This translates into CAISSGTGNVHGYTF.

V usage is TRBV27 and J usage is TRBJ2-1; 9 bases map to TRBD2. The CDR3 is made up of 14 amino acids. J gave up 15 bases and V 4 bases, and 13 bases lay outside the gene matches. Germline V lookup: CDR1 MNHEY, CDR2 SMNVEV (reference sequence). CDR3 nucleotides: TGTGCCAGCAGTTCCCGCCTAGCGGGAAAGTATGGGTTCTTC. It translates to CASSSRLAGKYGFF.

CDR3 sequence reads: CASSPRDRAPQPQHF. CDR3 bases: TGTGCCAGCAGCCCCAGGGACAGGGCTCCTCAGCCCCAGCATTTT. The chain recombines TRBV12-3 or TRBV12-4 with TRBJ1-5; TRBD1 aligns across 9 bases. With V trimmed by 6 bases and J by 6 bases, 9 bases remained unmatched. The CDR3 consists of 15 residues.

The chain combines TRBV7-3 with TRBJ2-4; weak D call: TRBD2 (5 bases). V was shortened by 0 bases and J by 8 bases, with 11 bases between the two germline ends. The CDR3 covers 14 residues. CDR1 SGHTA and CDR2 FQGTGA come from the germline V gene. The CDR3 reads CASSLTEGGHIQYF. Here the CDR3 DNA reads TGTGCCAGCAGCTTAACTGAGGGTGGGCACATTCAGTACTTC.

The chain links TRBV6-2 or TRBV6-3 to TRBJ2-1; a possible D gene is TRBD2 (6 bases). The CDR3 totals 15 residues. V was cut by 8 bases and J by 5 bases, with 19 bases left in between. Looked up from germline, CDR1 is MNHEY and CDR2 is SVGEGT. Written as DNA, the CDR3 is TGTGCCAGCGGGACTCGACTTTGGGGACACAATGAGCAGTTCTTC. Its protein is CASGTRLWGHNEQFF.

This chain links TRBV12-3 or TRBV12-4 with TRBJ2-7; 9 nucleotides agree with TRBD1. This CDR3 spans 13 amino acids. The J segment lost 0 bases and the V segment lost 10 bases, leaving 4 bases of the junction unmatched. The CDR3 DNA follows: TGTGCCACGGGACAGGGCATCTCCTACGAGCAGTACTTC. Translating gives CATGQGISYEQYF.